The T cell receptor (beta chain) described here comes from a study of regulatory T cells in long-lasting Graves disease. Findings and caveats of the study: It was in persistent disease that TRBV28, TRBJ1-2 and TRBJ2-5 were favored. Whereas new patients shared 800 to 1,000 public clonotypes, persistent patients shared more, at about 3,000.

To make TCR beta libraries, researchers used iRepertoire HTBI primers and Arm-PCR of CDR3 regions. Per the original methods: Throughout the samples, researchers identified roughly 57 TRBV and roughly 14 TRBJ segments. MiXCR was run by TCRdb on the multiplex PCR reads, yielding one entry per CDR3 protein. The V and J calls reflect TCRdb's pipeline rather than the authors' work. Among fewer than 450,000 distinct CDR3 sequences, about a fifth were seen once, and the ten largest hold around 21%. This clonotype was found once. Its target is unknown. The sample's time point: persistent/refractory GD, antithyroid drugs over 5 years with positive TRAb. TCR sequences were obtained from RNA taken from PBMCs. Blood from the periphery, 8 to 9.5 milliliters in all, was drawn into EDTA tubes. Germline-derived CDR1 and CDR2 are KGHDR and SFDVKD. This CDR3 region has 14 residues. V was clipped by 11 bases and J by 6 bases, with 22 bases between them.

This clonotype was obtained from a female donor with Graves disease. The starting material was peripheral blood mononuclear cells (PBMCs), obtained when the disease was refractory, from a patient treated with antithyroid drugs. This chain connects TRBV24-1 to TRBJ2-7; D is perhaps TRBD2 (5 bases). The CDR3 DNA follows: TGTGCCAGGAAATCCGGGATGCCCCCCTCCGAGCAGTACTTC. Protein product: CARKSGMPPSEQYF.